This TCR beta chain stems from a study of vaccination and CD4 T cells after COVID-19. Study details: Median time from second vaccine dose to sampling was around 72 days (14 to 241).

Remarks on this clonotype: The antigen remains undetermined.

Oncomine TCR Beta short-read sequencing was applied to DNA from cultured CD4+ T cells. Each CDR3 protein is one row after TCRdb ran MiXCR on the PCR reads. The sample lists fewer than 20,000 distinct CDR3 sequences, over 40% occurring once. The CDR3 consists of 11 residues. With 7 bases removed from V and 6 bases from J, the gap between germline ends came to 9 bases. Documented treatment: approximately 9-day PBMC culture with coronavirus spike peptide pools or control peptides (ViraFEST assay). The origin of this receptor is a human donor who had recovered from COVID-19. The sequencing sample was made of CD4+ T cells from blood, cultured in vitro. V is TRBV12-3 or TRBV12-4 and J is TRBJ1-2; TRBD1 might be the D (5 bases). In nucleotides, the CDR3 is TGTGCCAGCACCCGGGGGGATGGCTACACCTTC. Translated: CASTRGDGYTF.